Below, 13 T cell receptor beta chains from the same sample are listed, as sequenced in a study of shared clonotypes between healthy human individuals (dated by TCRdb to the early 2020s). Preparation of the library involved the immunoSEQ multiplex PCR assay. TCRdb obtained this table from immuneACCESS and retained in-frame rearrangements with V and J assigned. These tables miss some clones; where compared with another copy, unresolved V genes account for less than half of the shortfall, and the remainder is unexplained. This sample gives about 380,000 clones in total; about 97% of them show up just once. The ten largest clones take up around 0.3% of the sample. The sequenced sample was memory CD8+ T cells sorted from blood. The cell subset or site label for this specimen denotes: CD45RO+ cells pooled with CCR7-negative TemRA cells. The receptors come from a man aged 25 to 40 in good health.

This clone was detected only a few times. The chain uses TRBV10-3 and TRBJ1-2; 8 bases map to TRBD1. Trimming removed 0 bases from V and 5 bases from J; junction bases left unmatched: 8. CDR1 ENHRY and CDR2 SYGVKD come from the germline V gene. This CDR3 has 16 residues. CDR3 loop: CAISESGDRGKYGYTF. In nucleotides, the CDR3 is TGTGCCATCAGTGAGTCCGGCGACAGGGGCAAATATGGCTACACCTTC.

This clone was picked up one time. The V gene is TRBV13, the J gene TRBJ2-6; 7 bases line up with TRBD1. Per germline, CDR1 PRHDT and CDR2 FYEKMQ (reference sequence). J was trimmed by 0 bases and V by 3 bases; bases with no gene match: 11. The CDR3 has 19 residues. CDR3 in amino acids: CASSFSGQTPSSGANVLTF. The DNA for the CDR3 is TGTGCCAGCAGCTTCTCGGGACAGACACCGAGCTCTGGGGCCAACGTCCTGACTTTC.

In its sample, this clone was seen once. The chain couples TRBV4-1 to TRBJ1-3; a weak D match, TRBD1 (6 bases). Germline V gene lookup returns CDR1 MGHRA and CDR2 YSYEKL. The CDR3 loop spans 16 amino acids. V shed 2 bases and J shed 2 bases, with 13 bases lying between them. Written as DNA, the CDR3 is TGCGCCAGCAGCCAAACAGACAGGCTAACTGGAAACACCATATATTTT. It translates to CASSQTDRLTGNTIYF.

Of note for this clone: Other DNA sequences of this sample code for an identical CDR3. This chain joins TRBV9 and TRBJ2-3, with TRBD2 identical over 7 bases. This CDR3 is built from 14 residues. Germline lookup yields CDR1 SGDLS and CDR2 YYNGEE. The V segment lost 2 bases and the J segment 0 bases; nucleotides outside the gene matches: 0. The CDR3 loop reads CASSVGGSTDTQYF. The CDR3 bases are TGTGCCAGCAGCGTGGGGGGGAGCACAGATACGCAGTATTTT. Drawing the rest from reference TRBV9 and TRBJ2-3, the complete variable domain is DSGVTQTPKHLITATGQRVTLRCSPRSGDLSVYWYQQSLDQGLQFLIQYYNGEERAKGNILERFSAQQFPDLHSELNLSSLELGDSALYFCASSVGGSTDTQYFGPGTRLTVL.

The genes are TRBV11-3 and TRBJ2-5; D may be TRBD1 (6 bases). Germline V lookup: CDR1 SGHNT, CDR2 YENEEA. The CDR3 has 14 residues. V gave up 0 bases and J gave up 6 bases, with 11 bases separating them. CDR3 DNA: TGTGCCAGCAGCTTAGACTACAGGGAGAAGACCCAGTACTTC. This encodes CASSLDYREKTQYF.

CDR3 DNA: TGTGCCAGCACCCGTGGGACAGGGAACACCGGGGAGCTGTTTTTT. It translates to CASTRGTGNTGELFF. The gene calls are TRBV7-9 and TRBJ2-2; 8 bases match TRBD1. The CDR3 has 15 residues. The V and J ends lost 7 bases and 1 base, in that order; junction bases with no gene match: 5. The V gene's germline CDR1 is SEHNR and CDR2 FQNEAQ (reference sequence).

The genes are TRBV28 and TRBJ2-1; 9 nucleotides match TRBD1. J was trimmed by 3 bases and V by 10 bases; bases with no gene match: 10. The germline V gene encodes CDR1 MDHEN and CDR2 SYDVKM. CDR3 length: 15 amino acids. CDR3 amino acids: CATLGAGQGYNEQFF. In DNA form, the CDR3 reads TGTGCCACCTTAGGTGCGGGACAGGGCTACAATGAGCAGTTCTTC. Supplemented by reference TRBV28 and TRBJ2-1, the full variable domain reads DVKVTQSSRYLVKRTGEKVFLECVQDMDHENMFWYRQDPGLGLRLIYFSYDVKMKEKGDIPEGYSVSREKKERFSLILESASTNQTSMYLCATLGAGQGYNEQFFGPGTRLTVL.

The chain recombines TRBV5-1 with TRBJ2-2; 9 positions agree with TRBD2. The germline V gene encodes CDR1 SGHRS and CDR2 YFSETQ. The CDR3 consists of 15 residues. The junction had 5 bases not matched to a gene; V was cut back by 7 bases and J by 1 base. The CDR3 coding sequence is TGCGCCAGCTCAAGCGGGAGGAGGAACACCGGGGAGCTGTTTTTT. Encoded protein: CASSSGRRNTGELFF.

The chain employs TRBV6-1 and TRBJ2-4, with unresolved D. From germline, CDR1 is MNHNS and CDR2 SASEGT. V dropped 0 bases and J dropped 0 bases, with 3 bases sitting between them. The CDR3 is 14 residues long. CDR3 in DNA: TGTGCCAGCAGTGAAGCAGGAGCCAAAAACATTCAGTACTTC. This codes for CASSEAGAKNIQYF.

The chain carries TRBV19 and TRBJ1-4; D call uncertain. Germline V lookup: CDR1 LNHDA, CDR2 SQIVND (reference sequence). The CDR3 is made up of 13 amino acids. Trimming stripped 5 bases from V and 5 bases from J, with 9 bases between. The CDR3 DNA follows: TGTGCCAGTAGTTGGGGTACCAATGAAAAACTGTTTTTT. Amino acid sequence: CASSWGTNEKLFF. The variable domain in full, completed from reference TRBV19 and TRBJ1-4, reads DGGITQSPKYLFRKEGQNVTLSCEQNLNHDAMYWYRQDPGQGLRLIYYSQIVNDFQKGDIAEGYSVSREKKESFPLTVTSAQKNPTAFYLCASSWGTNEKLFFGSGTQLSVL.

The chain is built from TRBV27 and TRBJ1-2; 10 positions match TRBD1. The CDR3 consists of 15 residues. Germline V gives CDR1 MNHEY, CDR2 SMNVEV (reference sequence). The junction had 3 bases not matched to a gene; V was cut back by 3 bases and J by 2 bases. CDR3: CASSFVGQGNYGYTF. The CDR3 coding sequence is TGTGCCAGCAGTTTTGTGGGACAGGGGAACTATGGCTACACCTTC.

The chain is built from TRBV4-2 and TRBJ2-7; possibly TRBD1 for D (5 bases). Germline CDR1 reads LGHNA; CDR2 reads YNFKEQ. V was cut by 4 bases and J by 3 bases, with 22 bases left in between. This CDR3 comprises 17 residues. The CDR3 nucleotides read TGTGCCAGCAGCCCTTTGGGTTTTGGGGCGGTACTCTACGAGCAGTACTTC. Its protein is CASSPLGFGAVLYEQYF.

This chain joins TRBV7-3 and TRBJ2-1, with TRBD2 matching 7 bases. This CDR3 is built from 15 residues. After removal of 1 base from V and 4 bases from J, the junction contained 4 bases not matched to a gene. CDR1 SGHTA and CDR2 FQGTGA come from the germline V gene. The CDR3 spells CASSLMAGEYNEQFF. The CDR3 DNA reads TGTGCCAGCAGCTTAATGGCGGGAGAATACAATGAGCAGTTCTTC.